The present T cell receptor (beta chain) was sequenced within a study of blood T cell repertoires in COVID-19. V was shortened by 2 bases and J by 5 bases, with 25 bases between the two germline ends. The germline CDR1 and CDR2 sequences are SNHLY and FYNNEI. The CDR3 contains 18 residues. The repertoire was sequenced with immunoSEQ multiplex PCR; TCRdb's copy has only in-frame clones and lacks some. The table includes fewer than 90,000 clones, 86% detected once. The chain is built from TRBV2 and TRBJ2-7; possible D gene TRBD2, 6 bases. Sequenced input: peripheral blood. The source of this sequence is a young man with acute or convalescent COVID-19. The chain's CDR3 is CASSELGRQSGRHDEQYF. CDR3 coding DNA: TGTGCCAGCAGTGAACTAGGGAGACAGTCAGGGAGGCACGACGAGCAGTACTTC.